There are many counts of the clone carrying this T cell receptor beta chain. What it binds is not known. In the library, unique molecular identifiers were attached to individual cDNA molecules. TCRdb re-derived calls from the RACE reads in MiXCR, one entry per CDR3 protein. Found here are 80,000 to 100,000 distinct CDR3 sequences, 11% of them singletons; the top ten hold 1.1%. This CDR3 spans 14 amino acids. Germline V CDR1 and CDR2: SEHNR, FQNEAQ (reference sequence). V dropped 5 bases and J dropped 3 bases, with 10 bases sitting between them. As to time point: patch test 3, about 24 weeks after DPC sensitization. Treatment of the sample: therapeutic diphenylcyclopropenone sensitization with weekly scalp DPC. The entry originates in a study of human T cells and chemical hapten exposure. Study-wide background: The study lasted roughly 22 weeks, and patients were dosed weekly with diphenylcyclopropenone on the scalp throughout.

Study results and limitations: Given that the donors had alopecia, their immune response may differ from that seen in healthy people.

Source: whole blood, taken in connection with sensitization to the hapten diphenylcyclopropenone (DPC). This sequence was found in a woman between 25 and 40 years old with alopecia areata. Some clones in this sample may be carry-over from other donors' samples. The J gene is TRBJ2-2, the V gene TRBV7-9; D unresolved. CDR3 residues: CASSPHSDTGELFF. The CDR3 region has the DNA TGTGCCAGCAGCCCCCATAGTGACACCGGGGAGCTGTTTTTT.